This T cell receptor (beta chain) was identified in a study of blood T cell repertoires in COVID-19. As for the study in general: PBMCs, B-cell-depleted T cells, or T cells provided the cDNA or gDNA that made up the material.

CDR3 size: 15 residues. Only in-frame clones appear in the TCRdb table, and some are missing; sequencing was by immunoSEQ multiplex PCR. This table has fewer than 200,000 clones, 88% appearing once. This TCR came from a man in his forties or fifties with active or convalescent COVID-19. The sequencing input was peripheral blood. The chain uses TRBV21-1 and TRBJ1-3; the table calls TRBD1, which could not be checked here. TRBV21-1 is listed as a pseudogene. CDR3 DNA sequence: TGTGCCAGCAGCACATGGACAAGGTCTGGAAACACCATATATTTT. Its protein product is CASSTWTRSGNTIYF.